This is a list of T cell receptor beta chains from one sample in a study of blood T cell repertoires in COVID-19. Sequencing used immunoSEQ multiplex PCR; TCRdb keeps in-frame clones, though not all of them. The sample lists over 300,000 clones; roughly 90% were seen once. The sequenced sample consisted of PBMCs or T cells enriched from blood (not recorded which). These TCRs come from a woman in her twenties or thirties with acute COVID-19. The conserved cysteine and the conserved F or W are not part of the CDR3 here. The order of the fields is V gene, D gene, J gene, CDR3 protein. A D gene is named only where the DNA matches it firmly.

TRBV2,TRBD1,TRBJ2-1,ATYHPTGGVDSYNEQF
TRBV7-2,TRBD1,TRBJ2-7,ASSPGTGQYEQY
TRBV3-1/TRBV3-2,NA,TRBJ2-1,ATSRGPGNEQF
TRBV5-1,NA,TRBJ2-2,ASSLAGVPAGELF
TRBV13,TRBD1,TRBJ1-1,ASSPIRDRGRNTEAF
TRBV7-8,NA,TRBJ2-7,ASSPSSYEQY
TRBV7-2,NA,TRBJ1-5,ASSGGPYSNQPQH
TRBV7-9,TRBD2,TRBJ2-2,ASSQARLAGVLGELF
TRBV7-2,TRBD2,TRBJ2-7,ASSQRAGGTYEQY
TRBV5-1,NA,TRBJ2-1,ASTRRRPTYNEQF
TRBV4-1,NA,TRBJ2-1,ASSASRQTYNEQF
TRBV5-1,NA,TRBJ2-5,ASSVQQETQY
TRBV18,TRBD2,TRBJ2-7,ASSPGTSGGNEQY
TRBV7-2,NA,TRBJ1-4,ASSLGTGSMYEKLF
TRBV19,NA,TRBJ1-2,ASSIEDSGYT
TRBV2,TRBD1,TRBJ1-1,ASSGPQGARNTEAF
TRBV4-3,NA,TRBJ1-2,ASSHNQGLTSSGYT
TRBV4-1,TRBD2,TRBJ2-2,ASSQDHAGGQDGELF
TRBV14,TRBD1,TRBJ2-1,ASSRRTTGIIEEQF